This TCR beta chain appears in the sequencing data of a study of T cells after posttransplantation cyclophosphamide. Peripheral blood was collected from the related graft donor on the marrow donation day. Some clones are missing from TCRdb's copy, which holds only in-frame ones; the method was immunoSEQ multiplex PCR. Of about 46,000 clones in the sample, around nine tenths were seen once. Comment on this clone: Its antigen is undetermined.

Study-wide results and caveats: Skin or GI-infiltrating T cells shared few TRB sequences with blood. Recipient CMV seropositivity and CMV reactivation strongly tracked TRB clonality.

Germline V lookup: CDR1 WSHSY, CDR2 SAAADI. This CDR3 has 16 residues. Trimming shortened V by 2 bases and J by 2 bases, and 15 bases separated the two germline ends. This receptor was identified in a woman between 45 and 60 years old in good health and a related stem cell transplant donor. V is TRBV10-2 and J is TRBJ1-1; possibly TRBD1 for D (6 bases). The specimen sequenced was PBMCs. CDR3 amino acids: CASSEALDSSNTEAFF. For the CDR3, the DNA is TGCGCCAGCAGTGAGGCCTTGGACAGCTCTAACACTGAAGCTTTCTTT.